These T cell receptor beta chains were read from a single sample in a study of sequential checkpoint blockade in melanoma. Libraries were prepared by immunoSEQ multiplex PCR; TCRdb keeps only in-frame clonotypes and omits some of them. The data show around 7,500 clones, with about 60% seen just once and approximately 8.7% held by the top ten. The sequences come from CD8+ T cells sorted from blood (inferred from file names), collected from a patient given nivolumab and ipilimumab in sequence. Every receptor here comes from a human donor with melanoma. Each CDR3 is given without its conserved first and last residue.

J: TRBJ2-7
V: TRBV27
CDR3: ASSLSLGAYEQY

J: TRBJ2-1
V: TRBV4-3
CDR3: ASSQDYWGRNEQF

J: TRBJ2-7
V: TRBV9
CDR3: ASSPGQGGYEQY

J: TRBJ2-7
V: TRBV7-9
CDR3: ASSLRSGYEQY

J: TRBJ2-7
V: TRBV7-2
CDR3: ASSTRDWPYEQY

J: TRBJ1-5
V: TRBV7-9
CDR3: ASSLFGQGVDREPQH

J: TRBJ1-1
V: TRBV10-1
CDR3: ASRDRGPNTEAF

J: TRBJ1-2
V: TRBV7-2
CDR3: ASAGIKVGTDSWVGGYT

J: TRBJ1-2
V: TRBV28
CDR3: ASSLLGGVYGYT

J: TRBJ1-5
V: TRBV5-6
CDR3: ASSLAGHRKSQPQH

J: TRBJ2-7
V: TRBV19
CDR3: ASSATGVYEQY

J: TRBJ1-4
V: TRBV4-2
CDR3: ASSQETGATNEKLF

J: TRBJ1-1
V: TRBV4-2
CDR3: ASSQVRDSLMNTEAF

J: TRBJ1-5
V: TRBV28
CDR3: ASSLLTGAGNQPQH

J: TRBJ1-1
V: TRBV4-1
CDR3: ASSQARNTEAF

J: TRBJ2-7
V: TRBV5-4
CDR3: ASSLELAYEQY

J: TRBJ2-7
V: TRBV21-1
CDR3: ASSGTSGSKIYEQY

J: TRBJ2-7
V: TRBV5-4
CDR3: ASSNPGTPGNYEQY

J: TRBJ1-1
V: TRBV7-6
CDR3: ASSPSPTGNTEAF

J: TRBJ2-7
V: TRBV4-1
CDR3: ASSLGTGPSYEQY

J: TRBJ1-1
V: TRBV7-3
CDR3: ASSLYGGSTEAF

J: TRBJ1-3
V: TRBV28
CDR3: ASSPGLSGNTIY

J: TRBJ2-7
V: TRBV7-8
CDR3: ASSSPGQGAGEQY

J: TRBJ2-7
V: TRBV4-1
CDR3: ASSQVYGQGAQY

J: TRBJ2-7
V: TRBV27
CDR3: ASSSGRGYEQY

J: TRBJ2-1
V: TRBV5-1
CDR3: ASSLVPAGGYNEQF

J: TRBJ2-7
V: TRBV7-2
CDR3: ASTEHRARSTYEQY

J: TRBJ2-7
V: TRBV27
CDR3: ASSLFGTSGSYEQY

J: TRBJ2-3
V: TRBV2
CDR3: ASSRTSGSFFVVSDTQY

J: TRBJ2-7
V: TRBV7-2
CDR3: ASSPTGSLDGHEQY

J: TRBJ1-1
V: TRBV10-1
CDR3: ASRQTGKGTEAF

J: TRBJ2-7
V: TRBV6-5
CDR3: ASSQGLAGGYEQY

J: TRBJ1-1
V: TRBV4-2
CDR3: ASSQDGRINTEAF

J: TRBJ2-7
V: TRBV2
CDR3: ASTPGQGSYEQY

J: TRBJ1-2
V: TRBV19
CDR3: ASSATTGGGGYT

J: TRBJ2-7
V: TRBV10-2
CDR3: ASSLDRTSSYEQY

J: TRBJ1-2
V: TRBV4-3
CDR3: ASSQGGLYGYT

J: TRBJ2-7
V: TRBV19
CDR3: ASSIRLLLAGDHEQY

J: TRBJ1-5
V: TRBV2
CDR3: ASKLESNQPQH

J: TRBJ2-7
V: TRBV4-1
CDR3: ASSLNRGLETYEQY

J: TRBJ1-2
V: TRBV6-5
CDR3: ASSRTTGGMSYT

J: TRBJ1-6
V: TRBV19
CDR3: ASSMNYGQGENSPLH

J: TRBJ1-1
V: TRBV18
CDR3: ASSAGRNTEAF

J: TRBJ1-1
V: TRBV7-9
CDR3: ASSLVTGGLPEAF